This TCR beta chain was captured by sequencing in a study of human T cells and chemical hapten exposure. This CDR3 spans 12 amino acids. The germline CDR1 and CDR2 sequences are MNHEY and SVGAGI. V was shortened by 8 bases and J by 9 bases, with 17 bases between the two germline ends. Only a few counts were recorded for this clonotype. Via MiXCR, TCRdb re-called the RACE reads, giving one row per CDR3 protein. The profile shows 210,000 or so distinct CDR3 sequences, approximately 26% of them singletons. Time point noted: patch test 3, about 24 weeks after DPC sensitization. Described treatment: therapeutic diphenylcyclopropenone sensitization with weekly scalp DPC.

The chain uses TRBV6-5 and TRBJ2-7, with a possible D match to TRBD2 (6 bases). The source is a woman aged 40 to 50 with alopecia areata. Some clones in this sample may be carry-over from other donors' samples. The starting material was whole blood, obtained in connection with sensitization to the hapten diphenylcyclopropenone (DPC). The CDR3 spells CASSAGTVGQYF. The CDR3 DNA follows: TGTGCCAGCTCGGCGGGAACCGTCGGGCAGTACTTC.